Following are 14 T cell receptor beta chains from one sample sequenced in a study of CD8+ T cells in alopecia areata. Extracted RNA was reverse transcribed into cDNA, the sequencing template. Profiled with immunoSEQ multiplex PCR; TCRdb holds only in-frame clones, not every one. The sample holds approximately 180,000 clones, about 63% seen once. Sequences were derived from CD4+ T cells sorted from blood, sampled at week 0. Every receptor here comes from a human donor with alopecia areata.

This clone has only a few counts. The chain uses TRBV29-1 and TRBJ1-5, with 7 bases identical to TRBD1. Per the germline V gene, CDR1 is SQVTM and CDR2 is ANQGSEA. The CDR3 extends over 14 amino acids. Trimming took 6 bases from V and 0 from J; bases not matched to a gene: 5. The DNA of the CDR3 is TGCAGCGTGTCCGGGACAGATAGCAATCAGCCCCAGCATTTT. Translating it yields CSVSGTDSNQPQHF.

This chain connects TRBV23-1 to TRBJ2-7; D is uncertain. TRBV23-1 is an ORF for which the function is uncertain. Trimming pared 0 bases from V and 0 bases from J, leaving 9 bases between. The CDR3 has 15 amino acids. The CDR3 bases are TGCGCCAGCAGTCAATCTTCGGTCTCCTCCTACGAGCAGTACTTC. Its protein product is CASSQSSVSSYEQYF.

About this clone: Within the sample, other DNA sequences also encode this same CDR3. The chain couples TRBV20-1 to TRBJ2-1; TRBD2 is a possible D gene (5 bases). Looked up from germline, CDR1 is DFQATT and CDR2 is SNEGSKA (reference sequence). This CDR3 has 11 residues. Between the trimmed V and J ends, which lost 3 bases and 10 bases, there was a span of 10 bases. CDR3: CSASGGGEQFF. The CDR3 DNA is TGCAGTGCTAGCGGAGGAGGCGAGCAGTTCTTC.

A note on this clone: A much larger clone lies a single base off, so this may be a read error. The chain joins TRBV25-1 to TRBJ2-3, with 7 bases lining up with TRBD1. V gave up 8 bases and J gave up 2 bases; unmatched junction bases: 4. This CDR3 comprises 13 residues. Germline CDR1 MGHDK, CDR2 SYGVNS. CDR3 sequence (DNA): TGTGCCAGCCAGGGGGTTGTCACAGATACGCAGTATTTT. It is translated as CASQGVVTDTQYF.

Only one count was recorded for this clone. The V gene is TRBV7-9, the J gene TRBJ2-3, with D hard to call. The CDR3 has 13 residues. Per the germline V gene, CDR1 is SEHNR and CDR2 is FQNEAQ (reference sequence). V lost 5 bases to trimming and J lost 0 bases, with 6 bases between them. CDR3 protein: CASSGSSTDTQYF. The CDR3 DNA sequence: TGTGCCAGCAGCGGCAGTAGCACAGATACGCAGTATTTT.

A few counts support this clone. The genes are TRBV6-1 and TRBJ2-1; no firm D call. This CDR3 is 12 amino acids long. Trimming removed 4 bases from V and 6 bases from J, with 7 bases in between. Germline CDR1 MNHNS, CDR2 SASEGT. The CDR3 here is CASSVSLNEQFF. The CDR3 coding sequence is TGTGCCAGCAGTGTTTCCCTCAATGAGCAGTTCTTC.

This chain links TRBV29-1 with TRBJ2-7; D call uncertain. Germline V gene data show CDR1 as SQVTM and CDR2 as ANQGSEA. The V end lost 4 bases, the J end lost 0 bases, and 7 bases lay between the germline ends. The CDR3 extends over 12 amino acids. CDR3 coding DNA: TGCAGCGTTGTGGACCTCTCCTACGAGCAGTACTTC. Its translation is CSVVDLSYEQYF.

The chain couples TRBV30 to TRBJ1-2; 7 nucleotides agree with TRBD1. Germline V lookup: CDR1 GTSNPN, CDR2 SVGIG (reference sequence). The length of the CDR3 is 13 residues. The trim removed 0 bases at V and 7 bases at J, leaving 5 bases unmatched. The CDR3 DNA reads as TGTGCCTGGAGTGTACGAACAGGGGTTGGCTACACCTTC. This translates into CAWSVRTGVGYTF. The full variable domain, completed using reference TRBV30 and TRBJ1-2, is SQTIHQWPATLVQPVGSPLSLECTVEGTSNPNLYWYRQAAGRGLQLLFYSVGIGQISSEVPQNLSASRPQDRQFILSSKKLLLSDSGFYLCAWSVRTGVGYTFGSGTRLTVV.

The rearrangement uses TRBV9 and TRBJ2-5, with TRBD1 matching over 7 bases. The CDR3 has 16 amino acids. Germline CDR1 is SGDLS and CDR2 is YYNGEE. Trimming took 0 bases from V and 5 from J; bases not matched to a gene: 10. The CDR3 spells CASSVDRGPVGETQYF. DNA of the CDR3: TGTGCCAGCAGCGTAGATAGGGGGCCGGTTGGGGAGACCCAGTACTTC.

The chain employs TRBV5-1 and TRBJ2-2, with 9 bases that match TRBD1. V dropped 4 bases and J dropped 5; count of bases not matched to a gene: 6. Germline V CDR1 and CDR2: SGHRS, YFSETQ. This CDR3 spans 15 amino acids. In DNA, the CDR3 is TGCGCCAGCAGCATTACAGGGGGCGAAACCGGGGAGCTGTTTTTT. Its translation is CASSITGGETGELFF.

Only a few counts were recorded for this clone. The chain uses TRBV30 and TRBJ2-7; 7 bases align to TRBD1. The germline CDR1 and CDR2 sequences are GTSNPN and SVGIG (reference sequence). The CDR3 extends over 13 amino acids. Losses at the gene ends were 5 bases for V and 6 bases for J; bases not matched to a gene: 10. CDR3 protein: CAWARQGRGEQYF. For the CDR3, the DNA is TGTGCCTGGGCTAGACAGGGTCGGGGCGAGCAGTACTTC.

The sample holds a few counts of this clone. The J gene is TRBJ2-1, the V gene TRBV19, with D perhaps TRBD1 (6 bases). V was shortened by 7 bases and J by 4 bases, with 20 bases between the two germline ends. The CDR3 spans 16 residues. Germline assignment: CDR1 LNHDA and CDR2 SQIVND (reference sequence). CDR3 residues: CASTTSGAESYNEQFF. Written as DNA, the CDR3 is TGTGCCAGTACCACCTCAGGGGCCGAATCTTACAATGAGCAGTTCTTC.

The CDR3 loop is CASSQDIGSGGSYEQYF. DNA for the CDR3: TGTGCCAGCAGCCAAGATATCGGTAGCGGGGGCTCCTACGAGCAGTACTTC. The chain recombines TRBV4-2 with TRBJ2-7, with TRBD2 identical over 9 bases. Trimming removed 0 bases from V and 0 bases from J; junction bases left unmatched: 6. Germline CDR1 is LGHNA and CDR2 is YNFKEQ. This CDR3 region has 17 residues.

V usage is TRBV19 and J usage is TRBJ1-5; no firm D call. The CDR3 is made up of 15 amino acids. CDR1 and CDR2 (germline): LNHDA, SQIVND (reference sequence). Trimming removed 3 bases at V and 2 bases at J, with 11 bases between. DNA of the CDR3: TGTGCCAGTAGTATTTGGCAGTTAGGCAATCAGCCCCAGCATTTT. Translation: CASSIWQLGNQPQHF.